The rows below give T cell receptor beta chains drawn from one sample of a study of shared clonotypes between healthy human individuals. Here immunoSEQ multiplex PCR was the method, and the copy in TCRdb shows in-frame clones only, minus some. Seen here are 2,500,000 or so clones, 85% to 95% observed once, and the top ten hold 0.37%. The sequenced sample consisted of naive CD4+ T cells from PBMCs. These receptors were obtained from a young man in good health. Some clones in this sample may be carry-over from other donors' samples. Both conserved end residues are trimmed from each CDR3. Only part of the rows carry a size: once, few, many, or a class if the clone is expanded.

abundance	v_gene	j_gene	len	CDR3aa
once	TRBV5-1	TRBJ2-7	13	ASSPGGQQYYEQY
-	TRBV2	TRBJ1-4	13	ASSPRQGAGEKLF
-	TRBV6-6	TRBJ2-5	12	ASSLGVRGETQY
-	TRBV18	TRBJ1-1	12	ASSPLEMNTEAF
-	TRBV9	TRBJ1-2	11	ASSVGGSYGYT
few	TRBV10-3	TRBJ1-2	9	AISGDSGYT
-	TRBV18	TRBJ1-1	13	ASSAGGAQDTEAF
-	TRBV15	TRBJ1-2	12	ATSRSPQGDGYT
-	TRBV6-5	TRBJ2-1	10	ASRKTGGGAF
-	TRBV5-8	TRBJ2-7	10	ASSPGQYEQY
once	TRBV5-4	TRBJ2-5	14	ASSSGTSGAEGTQY
-	TRBV15	TRBJ1-4	13	ATSRDRRDYGKLF
once	TRBV5-1	TRBJ1-2	12	ASSPTGFNYGYT
-	TRBV20-1	TRBJ1-2	9	SASAVFGYT
-	TRBV30	TRBJ2-5	11	AWSSDSQETQY
-	TRBV7-9	TRBJ1-3	14	ASSLVGGYSGNTIY
-	TRBV6-1	TRBJ1-2	11	ASRGGVGYGYT
-	TRBV5-1	TRBJ2-2	12	ASSQGAITGELF
-	TRBV19	TRBJ1-2	17	ASSIAPPGQGAFKHGYT
-	TRBV29-1	TRBJ1-1	10	TGSSRGSEAF
once	TRBV19	TRBJ1-5	12	ASTGAYSNQPQH
-	TRBV4-1	TRBJ2-3	14	ASSQPTVSSGYTQY
-	TRBV6-1	TRBJ2-7	12	ASTSQGVDYEQY
-	TRBV9	TRBJ2-4	10	ASSASENIQY
-	TRBV9	TRBJ2-5	15	ASSVGRGVGIQETQY